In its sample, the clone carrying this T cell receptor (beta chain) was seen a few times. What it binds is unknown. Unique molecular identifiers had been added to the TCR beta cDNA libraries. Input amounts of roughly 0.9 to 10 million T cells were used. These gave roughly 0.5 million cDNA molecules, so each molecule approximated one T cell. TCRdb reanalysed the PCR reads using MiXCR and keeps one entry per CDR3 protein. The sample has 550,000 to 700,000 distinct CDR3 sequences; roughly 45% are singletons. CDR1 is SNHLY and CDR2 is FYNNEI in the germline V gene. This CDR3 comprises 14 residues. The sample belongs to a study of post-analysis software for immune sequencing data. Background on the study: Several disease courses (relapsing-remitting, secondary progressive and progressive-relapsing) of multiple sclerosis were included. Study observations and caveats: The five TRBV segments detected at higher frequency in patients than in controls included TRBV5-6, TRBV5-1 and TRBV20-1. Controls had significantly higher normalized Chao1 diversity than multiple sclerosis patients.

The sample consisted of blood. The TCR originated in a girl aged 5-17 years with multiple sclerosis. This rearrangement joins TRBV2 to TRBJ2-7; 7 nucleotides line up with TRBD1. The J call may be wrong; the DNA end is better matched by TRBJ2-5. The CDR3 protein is CASSDTGAWETQYF. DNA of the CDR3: TGTGCCAGCAGTGACACAGGGGCTTGGGAGACCCAGTACTTC.